This TCR beta chain was documented in a study of T cell changes during pregnancy in multiple sclerosis. Sequencing was performed with immunoSEQ multiplex PCR; in TCRdb, only in-frame clones are kept and a portion is missing. The sample carries tens of thousands of clones, 91% recorded once. This clone was seen just once. This CDR3 has 11 amino acids. The ends were cut back, 5 bases at V and 4 bases at J, with 6 bases in the middle. CDR1 is LNHNV and CDR2 is YYDKDF in the germline V gene (reference sequence). Here the sequenced sample was CD8+ T cells from peripheral blood mononuclear cells, taken before pregnancy. The TCR originated in a female donor with multiple sclerosis, enrolled in a pregnancy study. The chain combines TRBV15 with TRBJ2-7, with D hard to call. The CDR3 spells CATSSEYEQYF. CDR3 DNA sequence: TGTGCCACCAGCTCGGAGTACGAGCAGTACTTC.